The 21 T cell receptor beta chains given below trace back to one sample, sequenced in a study of a mutant IDH1 vaccine in newly diagnosed glioma (dated by TCRdb to the early 2020s). This specimen's time point label, interpreted: baseline, week 1 (first vaccination visit). The treatment or condition label, read with the paper, signifies: pre-vaccination baseline after standard-of-care therapy. The method behind the library was the immunoSEQ multiplex PCR assay. TCRdb took this table from immuneACCESS and kept in-frame rearrangements with V and J called. Such tables lack part of the clones; where checked against another copy, unresolved V genes explain under half of the gap, and the rest is unexplained. A total of over 45,000 clones appear in this sample, more than 85% of them only once. About 2.5% of the sample lies in the top ten. Sequenced material: PBMCs, taken from a glioma patient treated with radiotherapy, temozolomide or both. Every receptor here comes from a man aged 50-59 years with glioma.

This clone showed up just once. This chain joins TRBV5-1 and TRBJ2-7, with a weak D call TRBD1 (6 bases). Germline lookup yields CDR1 SGHRS and CDR2 YFSETQ. Trimming removed 0 bases at V and 0 bases at J, with 13 bases between. The CDR3 extends over 16 amino acids. The CDR3 sequence: CASSLESGHLSYEQYF. CDR3 DNA sequence: TGCGCCAGCAGCTTGGAGTCGGGACACCTCTCCTACGAGCAGTACTTC. Using reference TRBV5-1 and TRBJ2-7 for the parts outside the CDR3, the full variable domain is KAGVTQTPRYLIKTRGQQVTLSCSPISGHRSVSWYQQTPGQGLQFLFEYFSETQRNKGNFPGRFSGRQFSNSRSEMNVSTLELGDSALYLCASSLESGHLSYEQYFGPGTRLTVT.

As DNA, the CDR3 is TGTGCCAGCAGCCCCCCCGGCAGGCCTCGCGAGACCCAGTACTTC. Translated: CASSPPGRPRETQYF. The V call is TRBV6-6, the J call TRBJ2-5; D is uncertain. V lost 6 bases, J lost 5 bases, and 19 bases lay in between. The CDR3 is 15 residues long. Germline lookup yields CDR1 MNHNY and CDR2 SVGAGI (reference sequence).

The gene calls are TRBV19 and TRBJ2-6; a weak D match, TRBD1 (6 bases). CDR3 length: 15 residues. V was cut by 5 bases and J by 2 bases, with 10 bases left in between. CDR1 and CDR2 (germline): LNHDA, SQIVND (reference sequence). This CDR3 reads CASSGTWTGANVLTF. The CDR3 DNA follows: TGTGCCAGTAGTGGGACATGGACTGGGGCCAACGTCCTGACTTTC.

Regarding this clone: Other DNA sequences in this specimen translate into the identical CDR3. V usage is TRBV6-1 and J usage is TRBJ1-1; weak D call: TRBD1 (6 bases). This CDR3 region has 16 residues. Germline V gene sequence: CDR1 MNHNS, CDR2 SASEGT. V was shortened by 4 bases and J by 5 bases, with 20 bases between the two germline ends. The CDR3 nucleotides read TGTGCCAGCAGTGTTACCACAGGGTCTAGAAGGACTGAAGCTTTCTTT. Translation gives CASSVTTGSRRTEAFF.

The chain carries TRBV7-9 and TRBJ1-1, with D possibly matching TRBD1 (6 bases). V lost 4 bases and J lost 11, with 14 bases in between. Per germline, CDR1 SEHNR and CDR2 FQNEAQ (reference sequence). The length of the CDR3 is 12 residues. CDR3 in DNA: TGTGCCAGCAGCTACACGGACAGATGGGCTTTCTTT. Translated, it gives CASSYTDRWAFF.

The chain recombines TRBV29-1 with TRBJ1-5, with 7 bases that match TRBD1. Trimming took 6 bases from V and 2 from J; bases not matched to a gene: 7. The V gene's germline CDR1 is SQVTM and CDR2 ANQGSEA. The CDR3 consists of 14 residues. CDR3 in DNA: TGCAGCGTCAGACAGGGTCAAGGCAATCAGCCCCAGCATTTT. Translating it yields CSVRQGQGNQPQHF. The entire variable domain, with the rest obtained from reference TRBV29-1 and TRBJ1-5, is as follows: SAVISQKPSRDICQRGTSLTIQCQVDSQVTMMFWYRQQPGQSLTLIATANQGSEATYESGFVIDKFPISRPNLTFSTLTVSNMSPEDSSIYLCSVRQGQGNQPQHFGDGTRLSIL.

V gene TRBV4-3 combines with J gene TRBJ2-7, with D perhaps TRBD2 (5 bases). This CDR3 spans 14 amino acids. Between the trimmed V and J ends, which lost 1 base and 5 bases, there was a span of 12 bases. Germline CDR1 and CDR2: LGHNA and YSLEER. DNA for the CDR3: TGCGCCAGCAGCCAAGGTTCAGGACTCGACGAGCAGTACTTC. Protein: CASSQGSGLDEQYF.

This chain uses TRBV6-1 with TRBJ2-1; TRBD2 agrees at 13 bases. After removal of 2 bases from V and 6 bases from J, the junction contained 1 base not matched to a gene. This CDR3 contains 15 residues. Germline CDR1 reads MNHNS; CDR2 reads SASEGT. The CDR3: CASSERTSGSNEQFF. CDR3 bases: TGTGCCAGCAGTGAAAGGACTAGCGGGAGCAATGAGCAGTTCTTC.

The chain uses TRBV5-1 and TRBJ2-3; TRBD2 is a possible D gene (5 bases). Germline assignment: CDR1 SGHRS and CDR2 YFSETQ. CDR3 length equals 19 residues. Trimming pared 3 bases from V and 3 bases from J, leaving 26 bases between. The CDR3 region has the DNA TGCGCCAGCAGCTGGAGTGGCCCAGCCGAGGGTGCCCATACAGATACGCAGTATTTT. It is translated as CASSWSGPAEGAHTDTQYF.

CDR3 sequence reads: CAWSVGTVTTNEKLFF. The CDR3 DNA reads as TGTGCCTGGAGTGTGGGGACAGTCACAACTAATGAAAAACTGTTTTTT. The chain carries TRBV30 and TRBJ1-4, with 7 positions matching TRBD1. The CDR3 has 16 amino acids. Germline CDR1 reads GTSNPN; CDR2 reads SVGIG (reference sequence). The V segment lost 0 bases and the J segment 0 bases; nucleotides outside the gene matches: 4. The variable domain in full, completed from reference TRBV30 and TRBJ1-4, reads SQTIHQWPATLVQPVGSPLSLECTVEGTSNPNLYWYRQAAGRGLQLLFYSVGIGQISSEVPQNLSASRPQDRQFILSSKKLLLSDSGFYLCAWSVGTVTTNEKLFFGSGTQLSVL.

The chain has TRBV27 and TRBJ2-7; the match to TRBD1 covers 7 bases. J lost 6 bases, V lost 10 bases, and 12 bases had no gene match. The CDR3 loop spans 13 amino acids. The V gene's germline CDR1 is MNHEY and CDR2 SMNVEV (reference sequence). The CDR3 DNA sequence: TGTGCCACCGGCCCCACAGGGGTGGTCGAGCAGTACTTC. This codes for CATGPTGVVEQYF.

The gene calls are TRBV5-1 and TRBJ2-1; maybe TRBD1 (6 bases). Germline loops: CDR1 SGHRS, CDR2 YFSETQ. The CDR3 length is 15 residues. V was cut by 1 base and J by 6 bases, with 14 bases left in between. The CDR3 coding sequence is TGCGCCAGCAGCTTGTTCCAGGGGAATGTCAATGAGCAGTTCTTC. Translating it yields CASSLFQGNVNEQFF.

The rearrangement uses TRBV6-5 and TRBJ1-2; unclear D gene. In germline, CDR1 is MNHEY, CDR2 SVGAGI. V gave up 4 bases and J gave up 8 bases, with 17 bases separating them. CDR3 length: 14 residues. In DNA, the CDR3 is TGTGCCAGCAGTTCCAACCTCCTCATGAACGGCTACACCTTC. Amino acid sequence: CASSSNLLMNGYTF.

This chain links TRBV6-4 with TRBJ2-1; possibly TRBD2 for D (5 bases). The CDR3 has 13 amino acids. The germline V gene has CDR1 MRHNA and CDR2 SNTAGT. V lost 4 bases, J lost 4 bases, and 8 bases lay in between. The CDR3 loop is CASSGTSYNEQFF. CDR3 coding DNA: TGTGCCAGCAGTGGGACTTCGTACAATGAGCAGTTCTTC.

The genes are TRBV5-1 and TRBJ1-1, with D perhaps TRBD1 (6 bases). This CDR3 is built from 16 residues. V lost 3 bases and J 1 base, leaving 16 bases between the germline ends. Germline V gives CDR1 SGHRS, CDR2 YFSETQ. The chain's CDR3 is CASSSRGQGRNTEAFF. The CDR3 region has the DNA TGCGCCAGCAGCTCCAGAGGGCAGGGGAGGAACACTGAAGCTTTCTTT.

CDR3 residues: CASSQDLDREVPGANVLTF. For the CDR3, the DNA is TGCGCCAGCAGCCAAGATCTCGACAGGGAAGTCCCTGGGGCCAACGTCCTGACTTTC. This chain joins TRBV4-3 and TRBJ2-6, with 7 bases aligning to TRBD1. Losses at the gene ends were 0 bases for V and 2 bases for J; bases not matched to a gene: 10. The CDR3 has 19 residues. Germline values: CDR1 LGHNA, CDR2 YSLEER.

This rearrangement joins TRBV6-1 to TRBJ2-2; TRBD2 might be the D (6 bases). Germline V gene data show CDR1 as MNHNS and CDR2 as SASEGT. The CDR3 is 15 residues long. The V end was cut by 6 bases, the J end by 6 bases, with 17 bases between. The CDR3 loop is CASRARTIRAGELFF. In DNA, the CDR3 is TGTGCCAGCAGGGCAAGGACTATTCGGGCCGGGGAGCTGTTTTTT.

CDR3 in amino acids: CATSSPGLAGAETQYF. The CDR3 DNA reads TGTGCCACCAGCAGTCCTGGACTAGCGGGAGCGGAGACCCAGTACTTC. V gene TRBV15 combines with J gene TRBJ2-5; 13 positions match TRBD2. The germline gives CDR1 LNHNV, CDR2 YYDKDF (reference sequence). The ends lost 3 bases at V and 5 bases at J; junction bases unmatched: 6. CDR3 size: 16 residues.

This chain connects TRBV9 to TRBJ2-1; weak D call: TRBD1 (6 bases). V was trimmed by 0 bases and J by 3 bases, leaving 13 bases between them. CDR1 is SGDLS, CDR2 YYNGEE, per germline. The CDR3 covers 16 residues. As DNA, the CDR3 is TGTGCCAGCAGCGTAGCTTTGGGGACAATCTACAATGAGCAGTTCTTC. Its protein product is CASSVALGTIYNEQFF.

This clone appeared a single time. The CDR3 DNA reads as TGTGCCAGCAGCTCAGAGCGGGGGCCTTACAATGAGCAGTTCTTC. Encoded protein: CASSSERGPYNEQFF. The chain uses TRBV7-2 and TRBJ2-1, with 8 bases matching TRBD2. V shed 4 bases and J 4 bases; nucleotides not matched to a gene: 6. The CDR3 length is 15 residues. Germline V lookup: CDR1 SGHTA, CDR2 FQGNSA.

The gene calls are TRBV4-3 and TRBJ2-5; D is unclear. V was trimmed by 0 bases and J by 6 bases, leaving 5 bases between them. The CDR3 has 12 residues. The germline V gene has CDR1 LGHNA and CDR2 YSLEER. The CDR3 nucleotides read TGCGCCAGCAGCCAAGAAGGGAAGACCCAGTACTTC. Amino acid sequence: CASSQEGKTQYF.